The following is a T cell receptor (beta chain) sequence with its context. Its antigen remains unknown. This record belongs to a study of OX40 agonist ivuxolimab in advanced cancers. Turning to the study itself: Three patients showed partial responses: one hepatocellular carcinoma and two cutaneous melanoma cases. Study-wide results and caveats: The mean number of expanded clones was higher in CD8+ T cells than in CD4+. Low normalized T-cell clonal expansion was additionally recorded for some nonresponders.

Some clones are missing from TCRdb's copy, which holds only in-frame ones; the method was immunoSEQ multiplex PCR. The sample consists of approximately 100,000 clones, less than 95% of them appearing once. This clonotype was sampled from an adult with an advanced solid tumor such as melanoma, head and neck, liver or kidney cancer. This specimen was CD4+ or CD8+ T cells sorted from blood, taken in a trial of the OX40 agonist ivuxolimab.

The CDR3 loop reads CASSLGDETYNEQFF. The CDR3 DNA reads as TGTGCCAGCAGCTTGGGGGACGAAACATACAATGAGCAGTTCTTC. J is TRBJ2-1 and V is TRBV7-2, with D possibly called TRBD1 or TRBD2 (5 bases each). CDR3 size: 15 residues. Trimming cost V 3 bases and J 4 bases, with 13 bases left between them. Per germline, CDR1 SGHTA and CDR2 FQGNSA.